This T cell receptor (beta chain) is from a study of cytotoxic CD8 clonotypes in ibrutinib-treated CLL. About the study: When averaged across all of the samples, the counts came to approximately 250,000 productive templates and about 95,000 productive rearrangements. General observations from the study: Relative to age-matched healthy donors, clonality at baseline was higher, and it tracked circulating CD8+ T-cell counts. Different sampling times were used for sustained-remission and progressing patients.

The CDR3 is 15 amino acids. Germline V gene data show CDR1 as MNHEY and CDR2 as SVGAGI. With 0 bases clipped from V and 4 bases from J, the junction kept 4 bases outside the gene matches. Libraries were prepared by immunoSEQ multiplex PCR; TCRdb keeps only in-frame clonotypes and omits some of them. Among about 200,000 clones listed, 75% to 85% were seen once. With regard to this clone: What it binds is unknown. The sample has other DNA sequences that encode this CDR3 too.

This material consisted of PBMCs, taken after 12 months of ibrutinib treatment. This sequence originates from a human donor with chronic lymphocytic leukemia. The V gene is TRBV6-5, the J gene TRBJ2-7; TRBD2 agrees at 9 bases. DNA of the CDR3: TGTGCCAGCAGTTACTCGGCGGGAGGGTCGTACGAGCAGTACTTC. Amino acid sequence: CASSYSAGGSYEQYF.